Here is one T cell receptor (beta chain) with its context. Its antigen is not yet known. Base qualities are missing; no much larger clone stands one base away. TCRbeta CDR3 regions were amplified from genomic DNA by means of the immunoSEQ Assay, a bias-controlled multiplex PCR. In the original analysis: The number of nucleated cells in each sample was estimated from the amplification of reference gene primers within the assay. Sequence reads were collapsed and filtered to measure the absolute abundance of every unique TCRbeta CDR3 rearrangement. For each sample, productive Simpson clonality was calculated by taking the square root of Simpson's diversity index across productive rearrangements. Here the immuneACCESS table is served through TCRdb, limited to in-frame sequences with V and J called. Missing clones are a known gap in these copies; in checked studies unresolved V genes cover under half, and the rest lacks a known reason. Clone size and V and J calls were adopted from that table, with D and trimming inferred from the DNA. This sample gives about 280,000 clones in total; around 88% of them show up just once. The ten top clones hold 5.5% to 7% of the sample.

The data are from a study of blood T cell repertoires in COVID-19 (dated by TCRdb to 2018 to 2021). Regarding the complete study: The collaborator samples originated in the United States, Italy and Spain and spanned the acute and convalescent phases of COVID-19. The material from the prospective study consisted of cDNA or gDNA derived from T cells, B-cell-depleted T cells, or PBMCs. The repertoires were released in a freely available public database intended as a resource for research on the immune response to SARS-CoV-2. The dataset comprised deeply sampled blood TCRbeta repertoires from subjects exposed to, actively infected with, or recovered from COVID-19. Sample metadata almost always included a de-identified subject ID, COVID-19 status, age in years and sex. Samples came from the ongoing ImmuneRACE study (first 160 participants) plus 1,254 subjects from 6 global collaborators. HLA class I and class II types, where available, came from metadata supplied by the sample provider rather than from assay-based typing. Results the study describes overall, beyond this receptor: How much clinical and demographic metadata was included differed by source and by participant, and the metadata was provided uncurated.

Participants in the prospective study were aged 18 to 89 years, lived in over 20 United States geographic areas, and enrolled through a virtual design. To assign participants to cohorts, the prospective study relied on clinical history that participants themselves reported in a screening survey and a study questionnaire. Recovered participants in ImmuneRACE Cohort 3 were defined as having two consecutive negative NP/OP PCR tests, clearance from a healthcare professional, or resolution of symptoms. Mobile phlebotomists in the prospective study collected whole blood, serum and a nasopharyngeal or oropharyngeal swab from every participant. Prospective study participants could optionally give additional blood draws and questionnaires over an approximately two-month period. Before DNA extraction, prospective study blood samples were shipped either frozen or at room temperature. V trim: 3 bases; J trim: 8 bases; unmatched bases: 8. The CDR3 contains 14 residues, cysteine and phenylalanine counted. This entry keeps only the CDR3 DNA: 42 bases, framed from base 1. CDR1 and CDR2, looked up from the germline V gene, are SGDLS and YYNGEE.

Recombination connected TRBV9 to TRBJ2-1; TRBD2 matches 7 bases in the middle. The receptor's source is a woman in her 40s who had recovered from COVID-19. Sequencing was performed on PBMCs or T cells enriched from blood (not recorded which). The DNA reads TGTGCCAGCAGCGACGGACTAGTGAGGGATGAGCAGTTCTTC. Its coded protein is CASSDGLVRDEQFF.